This T cell receptor beta chain was recorded in a study of PD-L1 blockade in urothelial cancer. Looking at the study overall: Males with bladder-origin urothelial cancer constituted about nine tenths of the roughly 29 patients. Samples came from 3 weeks, at the second dose, and 6 weeks into treatment. A median around 150,000 T cells were found in blood samples.

Trimming removed 2 bases at V and 0 bases at J, with 13 bases between. The germline V gene has CDR1 SGHVS and CDR2 FQNEAQ. The CDR3 is 16 residues long. Time point denoted: peripheral blood 6 weeks after treatment start. Profiled with immunoSEQ multiplex PCR; TCRdb holds only in-frame clones, not every one. The sample yields approximately 120,000 clones, roughly 88% seen once. Specimen: PBMCs, collected around atezolizumab (anti-PD-L1) treatment. The chain uses TRBV7-8 and TRBJ2-5; perhaps TRBD1 as D (5 bases). The sequence came from a man aged 45-65 years with urothelial cancer. This chain's CDR3 is CASSLRTTFYQETQYF. The CDR3 nucleotides are TGTGCCAGCAGCTTACGGACAACCTTCTACCAAGAGACCCAGTACTTC.